The clone carrying this TCR beta chain has a count of ten or more. Antigen: not known. The source of the sample is a study of T cells in Graves' hyperthyroidism and ophthalmopathy. Study at large: Peripheral blood draws took place at initial diagnosis, ahead of any treatment. General study results and limits: Model-based prediction identified ophthalmopathy a median around 6.5 months prior to its onset.

TCR beta CDR3 regions were amplified from RNA. The study used the HTBI primer set for a first-round RT-PCR of the TCR CDR3. One entry per CDR3 protein, called by TCRdb with MiXCR from the multiplex PCR reads. Of around 350,000 distinct CDR3 sequences listed, about 18% are singletons. Hyperthyroidism was newly diagnosed in patients aged 18 to 65 (duration under 2 months). Uncontrolled infection, other autoimmune disease, pregnancy or lactation led to exclusion. This sequence originates from a woman under 30 with Graves' hyperthyroidism. The material sequenced was blood.

CDR3 protein: CASSLSGKSNQPQHF. The CDR3, as DNA: TGTGCCAGCAGTTTATCGGGGAAGAGCAATCAGCCCCAGCATTTT. V gene TRBV12-3 or TRBV12-4 combines with J gene TRBJ1-5, with unresolved D. This CDR3 is built from 15 residues. V lost 2 bases to trimming and J lost 1 base, with 9 bases between them.